This TCR beta chain came from a study of blood T cells in healthy people across ages. A second PCR, run for about 6 to 12 cycles, used a sample-barcoded 5' primer plus a J-beta primer mix. Each CDR3 protein is one row after TCRdb ran MiXCR on the 5' RACE reads. The sample lists hundreds of thousands of distinct CDR3 sequences, around 43% occurring once. The CDR3 loop spans 16 amino acids. Trimming removed 2 bases from V and 3 bases from J; junction bases left unmatched: 5. Germline lookup yields CDR1 LNHNV and CDR2 YYDKDF (reference sequence). This clonotype has just a few counts. Sequencing was done on a sample of blood. The origin of this receptor is a man older than 75 in good health. The chain uses TRBV15 and TRBJ1-5, with TRBD1 identical over 9 bases. The CDR3 DNA follows: TGTGCCACCAGCAGATTCCGGGACAGGGACAATCAGCCCCAGCATTTT. Residues: CATSRFRDRDNQPQHF.